This T cell receptor (beta chain) came from a study of T-cell reconstitution after alpha-beta-depleted transplantation in children. Looked up from germline, CDR1 is ENHRY and CDR2 is SYGVKD. Trimming took 1 base from V and 6 from J, leaving 13 bases between them. The CDR3 is made up of 15 amino acids. Preparing the TCRbeta library involved the use of unique molecular identifiers. TCRdb reanalysed the PCR reads using MiXCR and keeps one entry per CDR3 protein. The repertoire holds some 520,000 distinct CDR3 sequences, with about 31% as singletons. The gene calls are TRBV10-3 and TRBJ1-5, with D perhaps matching TRBD1 (6 bases). This clonotype originated in a human donor who donated a stem cell graft to a child with aplastic anemia. The sequences come from PBMCs from the stem cell graft donor, collected from the stem cell graft. The CDR3 bases are TGTGCCATCAGTGAGTATACAGGGATGTTTCAGCCCCAGCATTTT. This gives the protein CAISEYTGMFQPQHF.